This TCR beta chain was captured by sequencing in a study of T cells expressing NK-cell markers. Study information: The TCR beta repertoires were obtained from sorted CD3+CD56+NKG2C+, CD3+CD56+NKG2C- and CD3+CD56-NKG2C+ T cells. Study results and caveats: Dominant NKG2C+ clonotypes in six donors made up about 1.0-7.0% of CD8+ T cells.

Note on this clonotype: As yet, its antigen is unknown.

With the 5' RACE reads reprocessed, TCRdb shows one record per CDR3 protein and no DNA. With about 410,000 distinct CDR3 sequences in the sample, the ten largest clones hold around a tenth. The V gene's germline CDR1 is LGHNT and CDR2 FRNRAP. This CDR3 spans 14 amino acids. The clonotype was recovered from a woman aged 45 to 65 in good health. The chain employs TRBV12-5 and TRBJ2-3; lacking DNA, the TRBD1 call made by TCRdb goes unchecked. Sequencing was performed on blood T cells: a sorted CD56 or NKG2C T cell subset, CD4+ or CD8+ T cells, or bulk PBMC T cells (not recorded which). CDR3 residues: CASGSAGLADTQYF.